These T cell receptor beta chains were read from a single sample in a study of quantifying T cell responses using KT2 cells. TCRdb reprocessed the UMI-ligation and nested PCR reads via MiXCR and lists one record per CDR3 protein. The sample holds 60,000 or so distinct CDR3 sequences, around 12% seen once. The sample taken for sequencing was PBMCs spiked with cells of the T cell clone KT2. Receptor source: a human donor. Each CDR3 is given with its conserved first and last residue.

V: TRBV2; CDR3: CASRGGLAGTTGEQFF
V: TRBV7-9; CDR3: CASSLAFPPGRGGELFF
V: TRBV6-5; CDR3: CASSLTIGQGSGGYTF
V: TRBV6-5; CDR3: CASSYPQGEGVETQYF
V: TRBV4-2; CDR3: CASSQAPNTEAFF
V: TRBV20-1; CDR3: CSAHIAGVGYEQYF
V: TRBV12-3/TRBV12-4; CDR3: CASSFSGVSYEQYF
V: TRBV7-9; CDR3: CASDTSSYNSPLHF
V: TRBV2; CDR3: CASSEYTEGGYTF
V: TRBV5-6; CDR3: CASSLRGRLQETQYF
V: TRBV2; CDR3: CASTADFTDTQYF
V: TRBV20-1; CDR3: CRAAVSGANVLTF
V: TRBV11-2; CDR3: CASSLGRGQRASGANVLTF
V: TRBV10-3; CDR3: CAIMTDTGELFF
V: TRBV5-5; CDR3: CASSFYSYEQYF
V: TRBV24-1; CDR3: CAIFLTGGRETQYF
V: TRBV5-1; CDR3: CASSLGHRDTDTQYF
V: TRBV7-8; CDR3: CASSSYRDRDSYEQYF
V: TRBV4-3; CDR3: CASSQAGQNQPQHF
V: TRBV18; CDR3: CASSPVHWVNTEAFF
V: TRBV11-3; CDR3: CASTLEAYNEQFF
V: TRBV12-3/TRBV12-4; CDR3: CASSFSQDRTDTQYF
V: TRBV7-2; CDR3: CASRFVAEAFF
V: TRBV3-1; CDR3: CASSQMDRQNTEAFF
V: TRBV20-1; CDR3: CSATEGTEAFF
V: TRBV7-9; CDR3: CASSFILAGVGEETQYF